This TCR beta chain was identified during a study of immune evolution from preneoplasia to lung adenocarcinoma (dated by TCRdb to about 2021). Describing the broader study: No AAH lesions showed HLA loss of heterozygosity, compared with around 7% of AIS, around 16% of MIA and roughly 35% of ADC lesions. TCR sequencing data were obtained from 51 patients. Class I HLA alleles were inferred from exome data with POLYSOLVER, and allele-specific HLA loss was detected with LOHHLA. The immune data were combined with whole exome sequencing and methylation data from the same cohort of nodules. In total, the cohort included roughly 53 patients with pulmonary nodules, all of whom underwent surgical resection. The sample size was set by how many specimens were available, not by a prior power calculation. It was reported in the study that roughly 100 samples were used for TCR sequencing. Resected precursor lesions (AAH, AIS, MIA) and invasive adenocarcinomas were each compared against paired morphologically normal lung tissue. The study used immune gene expression, TCR sequencing and multiplex immunofluorescence to profile the immune contexture of lung adenocarcinoma precursors and invasive adenocarcinoma.

Summary of the overall study and its limitations: Normal lung had the highest top T cell clone frequencies, and these frequencies appeared to fall progressively from AAH through AIS, MIA and invasive adenocarcinoma. Because all patients were from Japan and China, applicability to Western populations was uncertain. Clonality was highest in normal lung, while later-stage lesions appeared to have lower clonality but higher T cell density and diversity. The findings rested on association rather than direct causation, and larger cohorts with long-term follow-up and longitudinal biopsies were considered necessary. The highest T cell clonality was observed in KRAS-mutant nodules compared with EGFR-mutant or double wild-type lesions.

Patients underwent resection in Japan or China between about 2013 and 2018. The histologic diagnosis of each case was independently confirmed on H&E slides by two lung cancer pathologists. To enrich premalignant or tumor cells for nucleic acid extraction, macro-dissection was performed after pathologic assessment. FFPE tissue was used for DNA isolation with the AllPrep DNA/RNA FFPE Kit. Turning to this clone: Its target antigen remains unknown. Base qualities are not provided; no much larger clone lies one nucleotide away.

From the germline V gene, CDR1 is SGHTA and CDR2 is FQGTGA. Its CDR3 holds 12 amino acids, cysteine through phenylalanine. Solely the CDR3 DNA is kept, with 36 bases framed from the first base. V gives up 6 bases and J gives up 6 bases, and the segment between their germline ends measures 8 bases. TCR beta CDR3 regions were sequenced from DNA using the immunoSEQ hsTCRbeta Kit. Concerning the study's data processing: The ImmunoSEQ Analyzer was used to analyse the TCR sequencing data. T cell clonality was calculated on productive rearrangements as 1 minus Pielou's evenness. To measure T cell diversity, the inverse Simpson index was applied to productive templates. T cell density was defined as TCR beta template counts normalized to usable DNA, with usable DNA estimated by amplifying and sequencing housekeeping genes. Two-sided Kruskal-Wallis tests were used to compare TCR metrics between histologic stages. What TCRdb holds here is the immuneACCESS table cut down to in-frame rearrangements. Part of the clones is not present; checked against another copy, under half of the missing clones reflect an unresolved V gene, and the others are unexplained. Clone size and the V and J calls come from that table; the DNA yielded D and trimming. The sample records some 9,200 clones, 80% to 90% of which are singletons. The top ten clonotypes cover less than 6% of the sample.

The sample consisted of FFPE minimally invasive lung adenocarcinoma tissue. Taken with the paper, the label for cell subset or site translates to: micro-invasive lung adenocarcinoma (MIA). The chain employs TRBV7-3 and TRBJ2-2; the D gene assignment is ambiguous. The receptor was derived from a person aged 65 to 79 with lung adenocarcinoma. Read as DNA, the sequence is TGTGCCAGCAGTTCCGATTCCGGGGAGCTGTTTTTT. Translated, it reads CASSSDSGELFF.